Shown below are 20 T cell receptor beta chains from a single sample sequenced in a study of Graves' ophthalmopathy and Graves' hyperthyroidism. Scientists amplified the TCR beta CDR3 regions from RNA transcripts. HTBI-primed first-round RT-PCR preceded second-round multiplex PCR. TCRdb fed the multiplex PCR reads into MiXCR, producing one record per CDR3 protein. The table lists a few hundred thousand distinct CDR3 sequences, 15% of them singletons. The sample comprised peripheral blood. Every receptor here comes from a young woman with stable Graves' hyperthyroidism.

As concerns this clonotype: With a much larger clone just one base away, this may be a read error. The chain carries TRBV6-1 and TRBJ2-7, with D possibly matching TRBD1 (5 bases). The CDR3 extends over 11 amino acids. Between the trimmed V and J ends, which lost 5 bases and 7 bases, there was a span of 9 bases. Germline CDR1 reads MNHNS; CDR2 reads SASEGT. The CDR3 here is CASSRQLEQYF. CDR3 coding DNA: TGTGCCAGCAGTCGACAGTTGGAGCAGTACTTC.

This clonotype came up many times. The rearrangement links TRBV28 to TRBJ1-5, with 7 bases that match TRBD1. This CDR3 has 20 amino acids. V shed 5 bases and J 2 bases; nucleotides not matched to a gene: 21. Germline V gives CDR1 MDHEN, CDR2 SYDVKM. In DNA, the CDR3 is TGTGCCAGCAGTCCCAGAAGGACAGGAAAGACCCAATATCGCAATCAGCCCCAGCATTTT. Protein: CASSPRRTGKTQYRNQPQHF.

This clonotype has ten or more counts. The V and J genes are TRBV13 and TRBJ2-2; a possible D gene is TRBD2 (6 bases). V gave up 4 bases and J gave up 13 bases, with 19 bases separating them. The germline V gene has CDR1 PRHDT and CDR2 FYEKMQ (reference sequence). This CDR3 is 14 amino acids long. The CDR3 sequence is CASSSPTEEEGLFF. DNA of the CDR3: TGTGCCAGCAGCTCCCCGACAGAGGAGGAGGGGCTGTTTTTT.

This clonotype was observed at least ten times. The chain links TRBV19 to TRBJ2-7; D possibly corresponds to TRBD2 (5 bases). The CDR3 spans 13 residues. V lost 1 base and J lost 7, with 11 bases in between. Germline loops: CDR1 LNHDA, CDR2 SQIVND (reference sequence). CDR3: CASSIGGGGEQYF. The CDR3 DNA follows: TGTGCCAGTAGTATAGGCGGAGGAGGTGAGCAGTACTTC.

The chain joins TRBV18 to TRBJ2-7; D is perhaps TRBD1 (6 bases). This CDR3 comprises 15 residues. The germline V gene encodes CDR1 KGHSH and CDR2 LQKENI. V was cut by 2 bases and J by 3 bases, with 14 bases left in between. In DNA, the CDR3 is TGTGCCAGCTCACCATCCTGGGACAAAAGCTACGAGCAGTACTTC. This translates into CASSPSWDKSYEQYF.

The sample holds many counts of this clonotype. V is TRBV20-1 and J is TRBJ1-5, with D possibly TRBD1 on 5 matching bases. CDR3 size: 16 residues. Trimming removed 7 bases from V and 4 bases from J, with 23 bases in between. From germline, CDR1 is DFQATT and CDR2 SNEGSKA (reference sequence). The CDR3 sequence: CSVLPIRQGLNQPQHF. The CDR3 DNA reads TGCAGTGTCCTCCCGATCCGGCAGGGACTTAATCAGCCCCAGCATTTT.

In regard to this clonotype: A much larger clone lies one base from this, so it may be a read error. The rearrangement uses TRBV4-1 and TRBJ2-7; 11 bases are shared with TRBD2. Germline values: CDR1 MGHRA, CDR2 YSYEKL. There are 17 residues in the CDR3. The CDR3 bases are TGCGCCAGCAGCCAAGGGGGACTAGCGGATAGCTCCTTCGAGCAGTACTTC. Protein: CASSQGGLADSSFEQYF.

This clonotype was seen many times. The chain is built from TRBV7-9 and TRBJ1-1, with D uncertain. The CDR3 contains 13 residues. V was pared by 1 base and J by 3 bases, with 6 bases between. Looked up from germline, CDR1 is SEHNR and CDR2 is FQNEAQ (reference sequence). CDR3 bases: TGTGCCAGCAGCTTAGAGGAGCACACTGAAGCTTTCTTT. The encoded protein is CASSLEEHTEAFF.

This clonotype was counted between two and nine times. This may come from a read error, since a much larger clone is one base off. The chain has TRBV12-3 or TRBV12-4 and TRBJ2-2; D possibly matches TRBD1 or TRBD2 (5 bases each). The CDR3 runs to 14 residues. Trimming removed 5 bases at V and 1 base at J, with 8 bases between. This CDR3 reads CASSPGRNTGELFF. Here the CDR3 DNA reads TGTGCCAGCAGTCCGGGACGGAACACCGGGGAGCTGTTTTTT.

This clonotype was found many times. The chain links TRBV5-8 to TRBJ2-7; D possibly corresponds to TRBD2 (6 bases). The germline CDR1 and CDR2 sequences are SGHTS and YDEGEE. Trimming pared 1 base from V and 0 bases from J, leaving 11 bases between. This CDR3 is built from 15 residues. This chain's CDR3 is CASSLMDGSSYEQYF. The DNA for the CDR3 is TGTGCCAGCAGCTTGATGGACGGGAGCTCCTACGAGCAGTACTTC.

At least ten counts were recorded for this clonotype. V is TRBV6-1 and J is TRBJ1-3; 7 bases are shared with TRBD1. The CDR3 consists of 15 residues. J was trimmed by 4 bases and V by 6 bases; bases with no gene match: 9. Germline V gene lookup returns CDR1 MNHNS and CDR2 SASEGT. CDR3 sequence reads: CASSKRTGEGNTIYF. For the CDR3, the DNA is TGTGCCAGCAGCAAAAGGACAGGAGAAGGAAACACCATATATTTT.

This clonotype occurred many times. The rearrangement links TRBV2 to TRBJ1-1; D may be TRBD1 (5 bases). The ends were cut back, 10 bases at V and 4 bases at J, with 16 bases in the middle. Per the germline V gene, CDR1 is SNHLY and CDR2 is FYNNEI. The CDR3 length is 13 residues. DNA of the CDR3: TGTGCCACCCAAGGGGTGCAAGGCACTGAAGCTTTCTTT. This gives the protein CATQGVQGTEAFF.

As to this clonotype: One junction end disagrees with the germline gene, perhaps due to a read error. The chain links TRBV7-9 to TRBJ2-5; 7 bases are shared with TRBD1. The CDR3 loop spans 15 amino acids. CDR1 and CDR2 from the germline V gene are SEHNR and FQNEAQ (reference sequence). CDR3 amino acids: CASSLGGQLLEIQYF. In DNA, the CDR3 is TGTGCCAGCAGCTTAGGGGGACAGCTGTTAGAGATCCAGTACTTC.

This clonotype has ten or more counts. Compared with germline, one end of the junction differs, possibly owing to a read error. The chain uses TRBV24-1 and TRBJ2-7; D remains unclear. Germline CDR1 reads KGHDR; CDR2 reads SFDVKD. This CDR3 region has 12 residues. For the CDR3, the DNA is TGTGCCACCAGTGATTTAGGATACGAGCGGTACTTC. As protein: CATSDLGYERYF.

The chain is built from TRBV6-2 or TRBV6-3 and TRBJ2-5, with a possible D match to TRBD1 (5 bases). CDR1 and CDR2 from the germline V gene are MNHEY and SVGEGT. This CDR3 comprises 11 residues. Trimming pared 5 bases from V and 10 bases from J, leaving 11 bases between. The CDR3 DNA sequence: TGTGCCAGCAGTGGCGCAGGGTTCCAGTACTTC. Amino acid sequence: CASSGAGFQYF.

CDR3 coding DNA: TGTGCCAGCAGCGCGCCGGGTCACGGACTTCACTACGAGCAGTACTTC. Amino acids: CASSAPGHGLHYEQYF. This chain uses TRBV5-5 with TRBJ2-7; tentatively, D is TRBD2 (5 bases). The germline V and J ends were trimmed by 4 bases and 3 bases, with 20 bases remaining between them. This CDR3 region has 16 residues. CDR1 is SGHKS and CDR2 is YYEKEE in the germline V gene (reference sequence).

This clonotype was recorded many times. In DNA form, the CDR3 reads TGTGCCAGTAGTATCGGGGGGAGCTCCTACGAGCAGTACTTC. Translation: CASSIGGSSYEQYF. The chain uses TRBV19 and TRBJ2-7; TRBD2 agrees at 7 bases. The germline V gene has CDR1 LNHDA and CDR2 SQIVND (reference sequence). The length of the CDR3 is 14 residues. The V and J ends lost 3 bases and 0 bases, in that order; junction bases with no gene match: 2.

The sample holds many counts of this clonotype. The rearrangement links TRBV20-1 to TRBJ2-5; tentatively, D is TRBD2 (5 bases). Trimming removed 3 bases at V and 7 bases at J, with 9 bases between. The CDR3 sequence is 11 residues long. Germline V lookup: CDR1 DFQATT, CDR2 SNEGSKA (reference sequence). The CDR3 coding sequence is TGCAGTGCTAGCCTCGGAGGGACCCAGTACTTC. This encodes CSASLGGTQYF.

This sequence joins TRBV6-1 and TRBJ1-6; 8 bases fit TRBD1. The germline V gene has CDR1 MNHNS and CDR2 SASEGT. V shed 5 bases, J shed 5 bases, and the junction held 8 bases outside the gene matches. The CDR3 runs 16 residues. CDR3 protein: CASSTGGAGHNSPLHF. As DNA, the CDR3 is TGTGCCAGCAGTACAGGGGGGGCAGGGCATAATTCACCCCTCCACTTT.

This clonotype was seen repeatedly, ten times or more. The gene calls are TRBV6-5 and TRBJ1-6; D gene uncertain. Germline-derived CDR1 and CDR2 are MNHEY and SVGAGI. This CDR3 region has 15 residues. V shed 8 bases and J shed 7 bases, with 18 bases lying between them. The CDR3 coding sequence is TGTGCCAGCGTTTCCAGGCTCCCTCTAAATTCACCCCTCCACTTT. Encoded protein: CASVSRLPLNSPLHF.